This is a list of T cell receptor beta chains from one sample in a study of T cell changes during pregnancy in multiple sclerosis. The data were produced by immunoSEQ multiplex PCR, yet TCRdb's version contains in-frame clones alone and is incomplete. Among 40,000 to 55,000 clones listed, 75% to 95% were seen once. The input for sequencing was CD8+ T cells from peripheral blood mononuclear cells, taken after pregnancy. The receptors stem from a female donor with multiple sclerosis, enrolled in a pregnancy study. CDR3s include the opening cysteine and the closing phenylalanine or tryptophan. Each record gives: J gene, V gene, CDR3 protein.

TRBJ2-7 TRBV19 CASSLRTGGGEQYF
TRBJ1-4 TRBV19 CASSERTAQGEKLFF
TRBJ1-6 TRBV4-1 CASSQGTGTLGSPLHF
TRBJ1-2 TRBV27 CASSLQGSYGYTF
TRBJ2-3 TRBV30 CAWSVSRQGALDTQYF
TRBJ1-1 TRBV18 CASPQGTEAFF
TRBJ1-1 TRBV27 CASSPPGQNTEAFF
TRBJ2-3 TRBV11-3 CASSSGQDDTQYF
TRBJ1-6 TRBV7-8 CASSLAPISGIYNSPLHF
TRBJ2-1 TRBV6-4 CASSEGGRSEQFF
TRBJ2-2 TRBV12-5 CASGLVLRGLQGNTGELFF
TRBJ2-1 TRBV27 CASSRLRALAGVGEQFF
TRBJ2-1 TRBV19 CASSIVSSGNYNEQFF
TRBJ2-5 TRBV9 CASSKGLGGETQYF